The clone carrying this T cell receptor (beta chain) appeared a few times. Its antigen is undetermined. The trim removed 1 base at V and 5 bases at J, leaving 12 bases unmatched. This CDR3 region has 17 residues. CDR1 SGHVS and CDR2 FQNEAQ come from the germline V gene. The data were obtained in a study of radiotherapy plus CTLA-4 blockade in lung cancer. Study context: Objective responses were documented in around 20% of patients, with disease control in about 29%. Study results and caveats: Once radiotherapy plus ipilimumab had been given, TCR clones derived from tumor expanded in blood.

Treatment of patients with chemo-refractory metastatic non-small-cell lung cancer consisted of focal radiation plus CTLA-4 blockade with ipilimumab. Data came from immunoSEQ multiplex PCR; TCRdb stores just in-frame clones and leaves some out. Here the sample spans more than 30,000 clones, roughly 70% being singletons. The chain couples TRBV7-8 to TRBJ2-3; 7 nucleotides align to TRBD1. The receptor was isolated from a human donor with non-small cell lung cancer who had stable disease on radiotherapy plus ipilimumab. This specimen consisted of peripheral blood, obtained from a patient treated with radiotherapy plus ipilimumab. CDR3 loop: CASSLGEGYRGGDTQYF. In DNA, the CDR3 is TGTGCCAGCAGCTTAGGGGAAGGATACAGGGGCGGAGATACGCAGTATTTT. The whole variable domain, remainder taken from reference TRBV7-8 and TRBJ2-3, is GAGVSQSPRYKVAKRGQDVALRCDPISGHVSLFWYQQALGQGPEFLTYFQNEAQLDKSGLPSDRFFAERPEGSVSTLKIQRTQQEDSAVYLCASSLGEGYRGGDTQYFGPGTRLTVL.